This T cell receptor beta chain comes out of a study of beta chain features in type 1 diabetes. Findings and caveats of the study: Lower insertion and higher deletion counts appeared at VDJ junctions in type 1 diabetes patients. Significant though moderate, a shortening of TCRB CDR3s appeared in all four CD4+ subsets of Type 1 diabetes patients.

TCRB transcripts that were expressed got sequenced, as all of the isolated RNA had been reverse transcribed. Data came from immunoSEQ multiplex PCR; TCRdb stores just in-frame clones and leaves some out. In the table there are 150,000 to 200,000 clones, roughly 59% of which are singletons. To note about this clone: Its antigen is unidentified.

Sequencing was carried out using naive CD4+ T cells from blood. This receptor was taken from a man aged 25-45 years with type 1 diabetes.

Here the CDR3 DNA reads TGTGCCTGGAACGGGGGCGGGAAGACCCAGTACTTC. This translates into CAWNGGGKTQYF. The gene calls are TRBV30 and TRBJ2-5, with D possibly being TRBD1 or TRBD2 (6 bases each). V was cut by 4 bases and J by 6 bases, with 12 bases left in between. CDR3 length: 12 amino acids. The germline gives CDR1 GTSNPN, CDR2 SVGIG (reference sequence).